The source of this T cell receptor (beta chain) is a study of CD8 T cells in ankylosing spondylitis. The CDR3 spans 15 residues. Germline trimming cut 6 bases from V and 2 bases from J; bases unmatched to any gene: 10. Germline assignment: CDR1 MDHEN and CDR2 SYDVKM. This clonotype was found many times. Antigen unknown. Quantitative 5'-RACE with molecular barcodes was used to make the TCR beta libraries. TCRdb re-derived calls from the 5' RACE reads in MiXCR, one entry per CDR3 protein. The sample has about 36,000 distinct CDR3 sequences, 4.5% to 6% seen once. The study, taken as a whole, reports: In ankylosing spondylitis patients, matched synovial fluid reportedly showed significant enrichment of disease-linked clones. Disease-linked clones bore a CD8+ phenotype and were relatively rare in peripheral blood.

The V and J genes are TRBV28 and TRBJ2-7, with 7 bases fitting TRBD1. The clonotype was recovered from a male donor with ankylosing spondylitis or in good health (not recorded which). The sequencing input was blood, either unsorted or a sorted T cell fraction (not recorded which). CDR3 residues: CASSPIDRDAYEQYF. The CDR3 DNA is TGTGCCAGCAGCCCGATTGACAGGGACGCCTACGAGCAGTACTTC.